Below are 21 T cell receptor beta chains sequenced from a single sample in a study of beta chain features in type 1 diabetes. Every isolated RNA sample was fully reverse transcribed, so sequencing captured expressed TCRB transcripts. Generated by immunoSEQ multiplex PCR, the TCRdb table keeps only in-frame clones and is missing some. The sample holds 120,000 to 150,000 clones, about 10% seen once. Material: naive CD4+ T cells from blood. The source is a man in his late teens or twenties in good health.

This clone was seen more than once but under ten times. This chain links TRBV7-2 with TRBJ2-2; 8 nucleotides agree with TRBD2. The V and J ends lost 1 base and 0 bases, in that order; junction bases with no gene match: 1. The CDR3 runs 16 residues. CDR1 and CDR2 from the germline V gene are SGHTA and FQGNSA. The CDR3, as DNA: TGTGCCAGCAGCTTAGACGGGGGGGCGAACACCGGGGAGCTGTTTTTT. Amino acids: CASSLDGGANTGELFF. Based on the CDR3 plus reference TRBV7-2 and TRBJ2-2, the full variable domain is GAGVSQSPSNKVTEKGKDVELRCDPISGHTALYWYRQSLGQGLEFLIYFQGNSAPDKSGLPSDRFSAERTGGSVSTLTIQRTQQEDSAVYLCASSLDGGANTGELFFGEGSRLTVL.

A few counts support this clone. J is TRBJ1-5 and V is TRBV6-5, with 7 bases aligning to TRBD1. Germline CDR1 MNHEY, CDR2 SVGAGI. The CDR3 runs 15 residues. The junction had 10 bases not matched to a gene; V was cut back by 6 bases and J by 5 bases. The chain's CDR3 is CASRRQGFADQPQHF. Here the CDR3 DNA reads TGTGCCAGCAGGCGACAGGGATTTGCAGATCAGCCCCAGCATTTT.

The rearrangement joins TRBV5-1 to TRBJ1-2, with TRBD1 matching 7 bases. The V gene end was trimmed by 5 bases and the J gene end by 4 bases; junction bases not matched to a gene: 11. Germline CDR1 reads SGHRS; CDR2 reads YFSETQ. This CDR3 region has 15 residues. CDR3 nucleotide sequence: TGCGCCAGCAGGCGGGATCCGGGACAGCTCTATGGCTACACCTTC. It is translated as CASRRDPGQLYGYTF.

In regard to this clone: The germline gene is not matched at one end of the junction; a read error may be the cause. The chain links TRBV7-2 to TRBJ2-3; 11 positions match TRBD2. The CDR3 extends over 15 amino acids. CDR1 is SGHTA and CDR2 is FQGNSA in the germline V gene. The CDR3 coding sequence is TGTGCCAGCAGGTTAGCGGGGGGGAGCACAGATACGCAGTATTTT. This sequence encodes CASRLAGGSTDTQYF.

This chain connects TRBV27 to TRBJ2-3, with D maybe TRBD1 (5 bases). The germline V and J ends were trimmed by 6 bases and 2 bases, with 12 bases remaining between them. The CDR3 is made up of 14 amino acids. Germline assignment: CDR1 MNHEY and CDR2 SMNVEV (reference sequence). Here the CDR3 reads CASSSWGFTDTQYF. CDR3 bases: TGTGCCAGCAGCTCCTGGGGCTTCACAGATACGCAGTATTTT.

This clone was counted a few times. The chain couples TRBV5-1 to TRBJ2-5; TRBD2 agrees at 11 bases. V dropped 4 bases and J dropped 5; count of bases not matched to a gene: 4. Germline CDR1 reads SGHRS; CDR2 reads YFSETQ. The CDR3 spans 14 residues. The CDR3 loop reads CASSGGLAVETQYF. The CDR3 coding sequence is TGCGCCAGCAGCGGGGGACTAGCGGTTGAGACCCAGTACTTC.

In this sample, this clone turned up a few times. The chain carries TRBV5-1 and TRBJ2-3; weak D call: TRBD1 (6 bases). Deletions cut 4 bases from V and 6 bases from J, with 15 bases between. Germline CDR1 and CDR2: SGHRS and YFSETQ. The CDR3 loop spans 14 amino acids. The CDR3 nucleotides read TGCGCCAGCAGCCCCGGGACAACGAAGGATACGCAGTATTTT. Its protein is CASSPGTTKDTQYF.

This clone has a handful of counts. The chain has TRBV6-5 and TRBJ1-1; D might be TRBD1 (5 bases). The CDR3 is 14 amino acids. Germline CDR1 and CDR2: MNHEY and SVGAGI. V lost 6 bases to trimming and J lost 1 base, with 12 bases between them. The CDR3 region has the DNA TGTGCCAGCAGAAACGCGGGGGGGAACACTGAAGCTTTCTTT. The encoded protein is CASRNAGGNTEAFF.

This chain links TRBV7-9 with TRBJ1-4; 11 bases match TRBD1. The germline gives CDR1 SEHNR, CDR2 FQNEAQ (reference sequence). The CDR3 is 15 amino acids. V lost 8 bases to trimming and J lost 4 bases; unmatched junction nucleotides: 6. CDR3 loop: CASELGQGVNEKLFF. DNA of the CDR3: TGTGCCAGCGAGCTGGGACAGGGGGTTAATGAAAAACTGTTTTTT.

The table lists this clone with a few counts. The chain recombines TRBV2 with TRBJ1-1; possibly TRBD1 for D (6 bases). V was shortened by 5 bases and J by 1 base, with 8 bases between the two germline ends. The germline CDR1 and CDR2 sequences are SNHLY and FYNNEI. This CDR3 spans 13 amino acids. CDR3 amino acids: CASSLQGNTEAFF. CDR3 sequence (DNA): TGTGCCAGCAGTTTACAGGGGAACACTGAAGCTTTCTTT.

The chain has TRBV5-4 and TRBJ2-7, with 11 bases that match TRBD2. Germline CDR1 is SGHNT and CDR2 is YYREEE (reference sequence). This CDR3 has 15 amino acids. The junction had 4 bases not matched to a gene; V was cut back by 2 bases and J by 3 bases. This CDR3 is CASSLLAGGIYEQYF. In nucleotides, the CDR3 is TGTGCCAGCAGCTTATTAGCGGGGGGGATCTACGAGCAGTACTTC.

This clone has a handful of counts. The chain uses TRBV6-6 and TRBJ2-7; 8 bases map to TRBD1. Germline V gene lookup returns CDR1 MNHNY and CDR2 SVGAGI (reference sequence). The trim removed 6 bases at V and 4 bases at J, leaving 5 bases unmatched. The CDR3 covers 13 residues. CDR3 region: CASSSGQVYEQYF. The CDR3 bases are TGTGCCAGCAGCTCGGGACAGGTTTACGAGCAGTACTTC.

J is TRBJ2-7 and V is TRBV4-3; 8 bases match TRBD1. The CDR3 spans 15 residues. The junction had 11 bases not matched to a gene; V was cut back by 3 bases and J by 7 bases. Germline assignment: CDR1 LGHNA and CDR2 YSLEER. The CDR3 here is CASSQAQTGEWEQYF. Here the CDR3 DNA reads TGCGCCAGCAGCCAGGCGCAGACAGGGGAATGGGAGCAGTACTTC.

This clone was observed at least ten times. The chain employs TRBV18 and TRBJ2-7; 7 nucleotides match TRBD2. This CDR3 is built from 13 residues. The junction had 2 bases not matched to a gene; V was cut back by 1 base and J by 5 bases. Germline V gene data show CDR1 as KGHSH and CDR2 as LQKENI. The CDR3 here is CASSPRGRDEQYF. DNA of the CDR3: TGTGCCAGCTCACCACGAGGGAGGGACGAGCAGTACTTC.

This chain uses TRBV5-1 with TRBJ2-3; 9 bases are shared with TRBD2. CDR3 length equals 17 residues. Germline V gene sequence: CDR1 SGHRS, CDR2 YFSETQ. Trimming at V came to 0 bases and at J to 4 bases, leaving 9 bases not matched to a gene. Here the CDR3 reads CASSLALAGGRADTQYF. The CDR3 nucleotides are TGCGCCAGCAGCTTGGCCTTGGCGGGGGGGCGGGCAGATACGCAGTATTTT.

This clone was detected a few times. V gene TRBV9 combines with J gene TRBJ2-7; D might be TRBD1 (6 bases). Germline-derived CDR1 and CDR2 are SGDLS and YYNGEE. The CDR3 consists of 12 residues. The V gene lost 3 bases and the J gene lost 4 bases, with 8 bases spanning the gap. The DNA of the CDR3 is TGTGCCAGCAGCGCGGACAGTTACGAGCAGTACTTC. This encodes CASSADSYEQYF.

This clone has just one count. V and J are TRBV11-3 and TRBJ2-3, with D perhaps TRBD2 (6 bases). Germline CDR1 and CDR2: SGHNT and YENEEA. This CDR3 is built from 14 residues. Trimming took off 3 bases at V and 4 bases at J, with 11 bases between the two ends. CDR3 sequence: CASSFGGAADTQYF. As DNA, the CDR3 is TGTGCCAGCAGCTTTGGCGGGGCCGCAGATACGCAGTATTTT.

This chain connects TRBV9 to TRBJ2-7, with TRBD1 identical over 12 bases. Germline assignment: CDR1 SGDLS and CDR2 YYNGEE. Trimming cost V 4 bases and J 7 bases; bases outside gene matches: 9. The CDR3 contains 15 residues. CDR3 sequence reads: CASSTPGQGAEEQYF. Here the CDR3 DNA reads TGTGCCAGCAGCACCCCGGGACAGGGGGCGGAAGAGCAGTACTTC.

This clone was detected only a few times. This rearrangement joins TRBV7-9 to TRBJ1-4, with 7 nucleotides matching TRBD1. Unmatched junction bases numbered 2, after V lost 8 bases and J lost 8 bases. The CDR3 runs to 11 residues. The germline V gene encodes CDR1 SEHNR and CDR2 FQNEAQ (reference sequence). CDR3 residues: CASQGEEKLFF. The CDR3 DNA reads as TGTGCCAGCCAGGGGGAGGAAAAACTGTTTTTT.

The chain joins TRBV9 to TRBJ2-3, with TRBD2 matching over 15 bases. The CDR3 extends over 18 amino acids. Per the germline V gene, CDR1 is SGDLS and CDR2 is YYNGEE. Trimming cost V 0 bases and J 6 bases; bases outside gene matches: 8. This CDR3 reads CASSVGGLAGGPGDTQYF. In DNA form, the CDR3 reads TGTGCCAGCAGCGTAGGTGGACTAGCGGGGGGGCCTGGGGATACGCAGTATTTT.

This clone was detected only once. The V and J genes are TRBV4-2 and TRBJ2-7, with TRBD1 identical over 9 bases. CDR3 size: 14 residues. The germline V gene encodes CDR1 LGHNA and CDR2 YNFKEQ. J gave up 3 bases and V 5 bases, and 5 bases lay outside the gene matches. CDR3: CASSSRDRDYEQYF. The CDR3 coding sequence is TGTGCCAGCAGCAGCCGGGACAGGGACTACGAGCAGTACTTC.